This T cell receptor (beta chain) is drawn from a study of blood T cell repertoires in COVID-19. CDR1 is MNHEY and CDR2 is SVGAGI in the germline V gene. Trimming removed 8 bases at V and 3 bases at J, with 14 bases between. The CDR3 runs 13 residues. Clones were read by immunoSEQ multiplex PCR, and TCRdb kept only the in-frame ones, dropping some. The table shows about 200,000 clones, with roughly nine tenths occurring only once. The chain combines TRBV6-5 with TRBJ2-7; the D gene is possibly TRBD1 (6 bases). The receptor was derived from a woman in her seventies with acute or convalescent COVID-19. Sequencing input: peripheral blood. This CDR3 is CASDSGTLYEQYF. The CDR3 region has the DNA TGTGCCAGCGACTCCGGGACACTCTACGAGCAGTACTTC.